Detailed here is one T cell receptor (beta chain). The germline V and J ends were trimmed by 3 bases and 5 bases, with 14 bases remaining between them. This CDR3 contains 15 residues. The sample is drawn from a study of low-dose radiotherapy and immunotherapy resistance in tumors. Overall study context: Participants in Cohort 1 were administered 0.5 Gy per fraction at 2-week intervals, to a cumulative dose of 6.5 Gy. Patients were on oral aspirin 300 mg taken daily for four cycles from cycle 1 day 1.

Time point defined: before trial treatment. Nivolumab, ipilimumab, aspirin, low-dose cyclophosphamide and low-dose radiotherapy were all administered to the donors. Patients qualified if they had advanced solid tumors that lacked tumor-infiltrating lymphocytes. cDNA synthesis used a TRAV/TRBV-specific primer set for both chains. TCRs were amplified for about 18 PCR cycles with a constant-region primer and V-primer adapter. TCRdb fed the reads into MiXCR, producing one record per CDR3 protein. The sample contains 65,000 to 90,000 distinct CDR3 sequences, over 15% of which appear only once. The origin of this receptor is a male donor with prostate cancer. V usage is TRBV12-3 or TRBV12-4 and J usage is TRBJ1-5; maybe TRBD1 (6 bases). The source was PBMCs, collected before treatment. Here the CDR3 DNA reads TGTGCCAGCAGTTTGACGGGGGGGGCGGATCAGCCCCAGCATTTT. Protein: CASSLTGGADQPQHF.